The 8 T cell receptor beta chains below were found in one sample sequenced in a study of blood T cell repertoires in COVID-19. The table came from immunoSEQ multiplex PCR; TCRdb's copy has only in-frame clones and leaves some out. This table has about 270,000 clones, 83% appearing once. Sequencing was done on a sample of peripheral blood. All receptors come from a woman aged 45-60 years who had recovered from COVID-19.

In the case of this clone: A single base separates this from a much larger clone, so it may be a read error. The chain joins TRBV27 to TRBJ2-7; 8 bases agree with TRBD1. This CDR3 comprises 12 residues. Germline V lookup: CDR1 MNHEY, CDR2 SMNVEV (reference sequence). After removal of 4 bases from V and 4 bases from J, the junction contained 0 bases not matched to a gene. The CDR3 spells CASSYRGYEQYF. The CDR3 region has the DNA TGTGCCAGCAGTTACAGGGGGTACGAGCAGTACTTC.

This chain connects TRBV9 to TRBJ2-1; D perhaps matches TRBD1 (7 bases). This CDR3 is 15 amino acids long. V lost 2 bases and J 4 bases, leaving 13 bases between the germline ends. Germline values: CDR1 SGDLS, CDR2 YYNGEE. The CDR3 loop reads CASSVAGQQYNEQFF. CDR3 DNA: TGTGCCAGCAGCGTGGCGGGACAGCAATACAATGAGCAGTTCTTC.

This chain joins TRBV5-1 and TRBJ2-7; TRBD1 matches 10 bases. Looked up from germline, CDR1 is SGHRS and CDR2 is YFSETQ. Losses at the gene ends were 7 bases for V and 4 bases for J; bases not matched to a gene: 5. The CDR3 totals 13 residues. The chain's CDR3 is CASRGTGVYEQYF. CDR3 nucleotide sequence: TGCGCCAGCCGAGGGACAGGGGTGTACGAGCAGTACTTC.

V gene TRBV11-3 combines with J gene TRBJ2-5, with a possible D match to TRBD2 (5 bases). The CDR3 is 15 amino acids. Germline V gene sequence: CDR1 SGHNT, CDR2 YENEEA. V was cut by 1 base and J by 0 bases, with 9 bases left in between. For the CDR3, the DNA is TGTGCCAGCAGCTTAGGTAGAGGGTACCAAGAGACCCAGTACTTC. Protein product: CASSLGRGYQETQYF.

V and J are TRBV7-9 and TRBJ1-5; 9 bases fit TRBD1. The CDR3 is made up of 14 amino acids. Trimming cost V 4 bases and J 4 bases; bases outside gene matches: 2. Germline V gene lookup returns CDR1 SEHNR and CDR2 FQNEAQ (reference sequence). The CDR3 sequence is CASSSGTGNQPQHF. Written as DNA, the CDR3 is TGTGCCAGCAGCTCCGGGACAGGGAATCAGCCCCAGCATTTT.

The chain carries TRBV5-8 and TRBJ1-1; D unclear. Between the trimmed V and J ends, which lost 2 bases and 3 bases, there was a span of 5 bases. This CDR3 comprises 12 residues. Germline CDR1 is SGHTS and CDR2 is YDEGEE. The CDR3 DNA reads as TGTGCCAGCAGCTTACTGCACACTGAAGCTTTCTTT. This encodes CASSLLHTEAFF.

The CDR3 loop is CASSLGLGQLTEAFF. CDR3 DNA: TGTGCCAGCAGTTTAGGTCTTGGACAGCTCACTGAAGCTTTCTTT. This chain links TRBV27 with TRBJ1-1; D possibly corresponds to TRBD1 (6 bases). V lost 2 bases and J lost 4, with 14 bases in between. This CDR3 has 15 residues. Per germline, CDR1 MNHEY and CDR2 SMNVEV (reference sequence).

This clone was observed a single time. The chain joins TRBV5-6 to TRBJ2-1; weak D call: TRBD1 (6 bases). V shed 4 bases and J shed 1 base, with 15 bases lying between them. Germline V lookup: CDR1 SGHDT, CDR2 YYEEEE. This CDR3 has 16 amino acids. CDR3 amino acids: CASSEGQTVSYNEQFF. CDR3 coding DNA: TGTGCCAGCAGCGAGGGACAAACCGTTTCCTACAATGAGCAGTTCTTC.